This TCR beta chain was obtained from a study of beta chain features in type 1 diabetes. Study-wide results and caveats: Patients and controls would be equally affected if PCR favored shorter templates. TCRB CDR3s from Type 1 diabetes patients were moderately but significantly shorter in all four CD4+ subsets.

This clone has only a few counts. Its antigen is as yet unknown. Expressed TCRB transcripts were sequenced, since all the RNA that had been isolated was reverse transcribed. Using immunoSEQ multiplex PCR, the repertoire was profiled, and TCRdb retains in-frame clones only, with some absent. The sample holds 550,000 to 850,000 clones; around an eighth are singletons and the top ten take approximately 0.022%. The CDR3 is 13 amino acids. CDR1 is MNHEY, CDR2 SVGAGI, per germline. Trimming removed 5 bases from V and 14 bases from J; junction bases left unmatched: 10. The rearrangement links TRBV6-5 to TRBJ2-1, with 9 positions matching TRBD2. Sequencing was performed on naive CD4+ T cells from blood. This TCR came from a man in his late teens or twenties with type 1 diabetes. CDR3 coding DNA: TGTGCCAGCAGTGTCAATAGCGGGGGCCATAAGTTCTTC. Encoded protein: CASSVNSGGHKFF.